What follows is one T cell receptor beta chain and its context. The antigen remains undetermined. This sample is part of a study of shared clonotypes between healthy human individuals. Here immunoSEQ multiplex PCR was the method, and the copy in TCRdb shows in-frame clones only, minus some. The table records roughly 2 million clones, 85% to 95% of them present only once. Every contributor of samples was a Caucasian grown-up residing in Nashville, Tennessee. The CDR3 is made up of 14 amino acids. CDR1 and CDR2 from the germline V gene are SGHTA and FQGNSA. After removal of 4 bases from V and 4 bases from J, the junction contained 5 bases not matched to a gene. Study-wide points: When compared with the clonotypes that were shared by all four sorted-subset donors, the non-shared clonotypes turned out to have lower generation probabilities. It was anticipated that sequencing depth would influence how many clonotypes donors shared.

The sequence came from a man younger than 35 in good health. The chain joins TRBV7-2 to TRBJ2-7; TRBD1 agrees at 9 bases. The sequenced sample consisted of naive CD4+ T cells sorted from blood. The subset is: CD45RA+ positively selected. The CDR3 loop is CASSSTGGLYEQYF. The CDR3 DNA reads as TGTGCCAGCAGCTCCACAGGGGGCTTATACGAGCAGTACTTC.